The T cell receptor (beta chain) described here comes from a study of cytomegalovirus exposure and HLA in healthy donors. General study points: In a later analysis, TCR association rates varied by HLA locus: DRB1 most, HLA-C fewest.

The PCR used 60 Vbeta and 13 Jbeta primers. Produced via immunoSEQ multiplex PCR; TCRdb's table is partial and in-frame only. The table records 80,000 to 100,000 clones, approximately 73% of them present only once. As regards this clone: As yet, its antigen is unknown.

This TCR was sampled from a middle-aged man in good health and CMV-seronegative. The source material was PBMCs.

CDR3 bases: TGTGCCAGCAGCCAAGACTACTTTGCGGGCTCTGGGGCCAACGTCCTGACTTTC. This sequence encodes CASSQDYFAGSGANVLTF. This chain links TRBV4-2 with TRBJ2-6, with D maybe TRBD2 (5 bases). V lost 0 bases and J 0 bases, leaving 12 bases between the germline ends. The germline CDR1 and CDR2 sequences are LGHNA and YNFKEQ. The CDR3 is 18 amino acids.